This T cell receptor (beta chain) was recovered during a study of regulatory T cells in long-lasting Graves disease. Study results and limitations: Clonotypes that were public and shared totalled a few thousand in persistent patients versus 750 to 1,000 in new patients.

Construction of TCR beta libraries relied on iRepertoire HTBI primers and on Arm-PCR targeting CDR3 regions. From the multiplex PCR reads, TCRdb called clonotypes with MiXCR, one entry per CDR3 protein. The sample holds 400,000 to 500,000 distinct CDR3 sequences, over 20% seen once. In its sample, this clonotype was seen many times. What it recognizes is unknown. The time point is: persistent/refractory GD, antithyroid drugs over 5 years with positive TRAb. Preparation of the TCR library used RNA extracted from PBMCs. As a group, patients came from one endocrinology department in Xi'an, China. With EDTA tubes as the receptacles, approximately 8.2 milliliters of peripheral blood were drawn. This CDR3 comprises 14 residues. With V trimmed by 3 bases and J by 5 bases, 2 bases remained unmatched.

V gene TRBV12-3 or TRBV12-4 combines with J gene TRBJ1-5; TRBD1 matches 9 bases. The sequencing used peripheral blood mononuclear cells (PBMCs), collected when the disease was refractory, from a patient treated with antithyroid drugs. The sequence was obtained from a female donor with Graves disease. The chain's CDR3 is CASSFRTGDQPQHF. The CDR3 nucleotides are TGTGCCAGCAGTTTTCGGACAGGGGATCAGCCCCAGCATTTT.